This entry lists 9 T cell receptor beta chains sequenced from one sample in a study of blood T cell repertoires in COVID-19. Libraries were prepared by immunoSEQ multiplex PCR; TCRdb keeps only in-frame clonotypes and omits some of them. The sample includes 70,000 to 90,000 clones, 70% to 90% seen only once; the top ten take approximately 29%. The sample was peripheral blood. The receptors were gathered from a man aged 50-59 years with acute or convalescent COVID-19.

The gene calls are TRBV5-1 and TRBJ2-7; 11 bases are shared with TRBD1. From germline, CDR1 is SGHRS and CDR2 YFSETQ. This CDR3 is built from 16 residues. V was clipped by 2 bases and J by 4 bases; unmatched bases: 8. The CDR3 spells CASSFPRTGGAYEQYF. CDR3 in DNA: TGCGCCAGCAGCTTTCCCCGGACAGGGGGCGCGTACGAGCAGTACTTC.

The V and J genes are TRBV9 and TRBJ1-6; 10 positions match TRBD1. This CDR3 is built from 15 residues. The germline V gene encodes CDR1 SGDLS and CDR2 YYNGEE. V shed 3 bases, J shed 10 bases, and the junction held 7 bases outside the gene matches. This chain's CDR3 is CASSDSGQGGSPLHF. For the CDR3, the DNA is TGTGCCAGCAGCGATTCCGGACAGGGGGGCTCACCCCTCCACTTT.

The J gene is TRBJ2-7, the V gene TRBV7-6; 11 bases fit TRBD2. Unmatched junction bases numbered 18, after V lost 1 base and J lost 4 bases. The CDR3 has 20 amino acids. The germline V gene has CDR1 SGHVS and CDR2 FNYEAQ. The DNA of the CDR3 is TGTGCCAGCAGCTTAGGGGTAGAAAAGGGTACTAGCGGGGGATTATACGAGCAGTACTTC. This encodes CASSLGVEKGTSGGLYEQYF.

This clone was observed a single time. This chain uses TRBV19 with TRBJ1-6, with 7 bases identical to TRBD1. V shed 7 bases, J shed 6 bases, and the junction held 6 bases outside the gene matches. Germline CDR1 and CDR2: LNHDA and SQIVND (reference sequence). The CDR3 has 14 residues. The CDR3 bases are TGTGCCAGTACCTCTCAGGGGGGTAATTCACCCCTCCACTTT. Translating gives CASTSQGGNSPLHF.

This clone was observed once. The DNA of the CDR3 is TGTGCCATCAGTGAGTCGATGGGACAGGGAGGATACGTGCCCAAAAACATTCAGTACTTC. It is translated as CAISESMGQGGYVPKNIQYF. This chain uses TRBV10-3 with TRBJ2-4, with TRBD1 identical over 9 bases. The V and J ends lost 0 bases and 2 bases, in that order; junction bases with no gene match: 14. The CDR3 extends over 20 amino acids. CDR1 and CDR2 from the germline V gene are ENHRY and SYGVKD.

The chain joins TRBV7-6 to TRBJ2-2; a weak D match, TRBD1 (5 bases). Trimming pared 6 bases from V and 6 bases from J, leaving 23 bases between. The CDR3 runs to 17 residues. CDR1 is SGHVS, CDR2 FNYEAQ, per germline. The CDR3 loop reads CASSPRQTGVLAGELFF. CDR3 sequence (DNA): TGTGCCAGCAGTCCTAGACAGACTGGAGTACTGGCCGGGGAGCTGTTTTTT.

The V gene is TRBV4-2, the J gene TRBJ2-7, with 8 bases identical to TRBD2. The CDR3 sequence is 15 residues long. Germline V lookup: CDR1 LGHNA, CDR2 YNFKEQ. The trim removed 1 base at V and 2 bases at J, leaving 4 bases unmatched. In nucleotides, the CDR3 is TGTGCCAGCAGCCAAGTTAGCGGGGTAGCCTACGAGCAGTACTTC. This encodes CASSQVSGVAYEQYF.

V is TRBV10-3 and J is TRBJ1-1, with D possibly TRBD1 on 6 matching bases. The CDR3 consists of 14 residues. The germline gives CDR1 ENHRY, CDR2 SYGVKD. V lost 5 bases and J 5 bases, leaving 15 bases between the germline ends. The CDR3 nucleotides are TGTGCCATCAGTACGGGAGGGAGGGGGACTGAAGCTTTCTTT. Translated, it gives CAISTGGRGTEAFF.

The chain joins TRBV6-5 to TRBJ1-1; D call uncertain. This CDR3 spans 12 amino acids. In germline, CDR1 is MNHEY, CDR2 SVGAGI. The V gene lost 8 bases and the J gene lost 1 base, with 8 bases spanning the gap. CDR3 residues: CASAVGNTEAFF. DNA for the CDR3: TGTGCCAGCGCGGTAGGGAACACTGAAGCTTTCTTT.